This TCR beta chain was recorded in a study of T cells in Graves' hyperthyroidism and ophthalmopathy. In germline, CDR1 is SGHAT, CDR2 FQNNGV. The trim removed 2 bases at V and 4 bases at J, leaving 12 bases unmatched. This CDR3 has 17 amino acids. The study left out patients who had uncontrolled infection, other autoimmune disease, pregnancy or lactation. As regards this clonotype: No antigen is known for it.

Notes on the study in general: Prediction of ophthalmopathy progression came a median approximately 6 months pre-onset. Also found in blood were most expanded thyroid clonotypes above 0.001.

RNA transcripts provided the source from which TCR beta CDR3 regions were amplified. An initial round of RT-PCR targeting the TCR CDR3 relied on the HTBI primer set. TCRdb called the multiplex PCR reads again in MiXCR, with one record for every CDR3 protein. The sample yields 480,000 or so distinct CDR3 sequences, 35% to 50% seen once. The genes are TRBV11-2 and TRBJ1-2; 8 bases fit TRBD1. This TCR came from an adult woman with Graves' disease, either hyperthyroidism or ophthalmopathy (not recorded which). Sequenced input: peripheral blood or thyroid tissue (not recorded which). The DNA for the CDR3 is TGTGCCAGCAGCTTATTTGGGACAGGTAGTTCCTCCTATGGCTACACCTTC. This gives the protein CASSLFGTGSSSYGYTF.